This TCR beta chain was sequenced for a study of blood T cell repertoires in COVID-19. Whole-study context: The United States, Italy and Spain supplied acute and convalescent COVID-19 samples. Sample material is recorded as cDNA or gDNA derived from T cells, B-cell-depleted T cells, or PBMCs.

Looked up from germline, CDR1 is SGHNT and CDR2 is YYREEE (reference sequence). V lost 4 bases, J lost 2 bases, and 15 bases lay in between. This CDR3 region has 15 residues. Authors' methods: Nucleated cell number was recorded as an estimate derived from reference gene primer amplification. The table came from immunoSEQ multiplex PCR; TCRdb's copy has only in-frame clones and leaves some out. That table is the source of V, J and clone size, and D and trimming were worked out from the DNA. This sample has under 75,000 clones, with 80% to 90% found just once. The sample taken for sequencing was peripheral blood. The clonotype originates from a man in his thirties or forties with acute or convalescent COVID-19. The V call is TRBV5-4, the J call TRBJ2-5, with D uncertain. CDR3 DNA: TGTGCCAGCAGCCCGATAGACAAAAAACAAGAGACCCAGTACTTC. Translated: CASSPIDKKQETQYF.